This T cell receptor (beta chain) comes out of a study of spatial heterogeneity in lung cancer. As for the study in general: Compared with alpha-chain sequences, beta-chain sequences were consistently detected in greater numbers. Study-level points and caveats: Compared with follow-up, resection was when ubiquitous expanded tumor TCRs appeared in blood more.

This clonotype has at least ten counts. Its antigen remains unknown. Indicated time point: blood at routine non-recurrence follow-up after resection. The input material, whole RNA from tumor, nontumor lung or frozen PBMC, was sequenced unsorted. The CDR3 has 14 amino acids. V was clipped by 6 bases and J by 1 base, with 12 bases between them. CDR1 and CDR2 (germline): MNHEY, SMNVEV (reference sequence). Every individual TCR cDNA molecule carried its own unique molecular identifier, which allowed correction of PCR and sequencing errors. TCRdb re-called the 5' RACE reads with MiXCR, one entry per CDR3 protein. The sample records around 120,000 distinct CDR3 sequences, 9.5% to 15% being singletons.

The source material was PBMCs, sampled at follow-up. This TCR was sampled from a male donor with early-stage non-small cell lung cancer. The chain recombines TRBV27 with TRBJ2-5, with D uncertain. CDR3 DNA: TGTGCCAGCAGACGTTCCGGGCTCCAAGAGACCCAGTACTTC. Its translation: CASRRSGLQETQYF.